This entry lists 11 T cell receptor beta chains sequenced from one sample in a study of OX40 agonist ivuxolimab in advanced cancers. Only in-frame clones appear in the TCRdb table, and some are missing; sequencing was by immunoSEQ multiplex PCR. The repertoire holds around 15,000 clones, 75% to 90% seen once, with just under 20% in the top ten. This sample comprised CD4+ or CD8+ T cells sorted from blood, obtained in a trial of the OX40 agonist ivuxolimab. Every receptor here comes from an adult with an advanced solid tumor such as melanoma, head and neck, liver or kidney cancer.

This clone is termed large (0.1 to 1%). This sequence joins TRBV15 and TRBJ1-2, with D tentatively TRBD1 (6 bases). Per germline, CDR1 LNHNV and CDR2 YYDKDF (reference sequence). This CDR3 spans 16 amino acids. V gave up 2 bases and J gave up 2 bases, with 15 bases separating them. This CDR3 is CATSRPDSLLNYGYTF. The CDR3 region has the DNA TGTGCCACCAGCAGACCGGACAGCCTGTTAAACTATGGCTACACCTTC. The full variable domain, rest sourced from reference TRBV15 and TRBJ1-2, is DAMVIQNPRYQVTQFGKPVTLSCSQTLNHNVMYWYQQKSSQAPKLLFHYYDKDFNNEADTPDNFQSRRPNTSFCFLDIRSPGLGDTAMYLCATSRPDSLLNYGYTFGSGTRLTVV.

A note on this clone: This CDR3 is also generated by other DNA sequences in the sample. The V and J genes are TRBV7-9 and TRBJ2-7, with 8 bases that match TRBD2. The CDR3 has 14 amino acids. Trimming took 4 bases from V and 7 from J; bases not matched to a gene: 9. Germline loops: CDR1 SEHNR, CDR2 FQNEAQ (reference sequence). The CDR3 spells CASSSGRGAGEQYF. The CDR3, as DNA: TGTGCCAGCAGCTCGGGGCGGGGGGCAGGTGAGCAGTACTTC.

Regarding this clone: A junction end diverges from the germline sequence, so it may reflect a read error. The V and J genes are TRBV9 and TRBJ1-1; D call uncertain. CDR1 and CDR2 from the germline V gene are SGDLS and YYNGEE. The CDR3 has 14 amino acids. CDR3 region: CAGSAEVRNTEAFF. The CDR3 nucleotides are TGTGCCGGCAGCGCCGAGGTGAGGAACACTGAAGCTTTCTTT.

The chain uses TRBV5-1 and TRBJ2-5; D is perhaps TRBD1 (5 bases). Germline V gene data show CDR1 as SGHRS and CDR2 as YFSETQ. Trimming pared 0 bases from V and 5 bases from J, leaving 8 bases between. This CDR3 has 13 residues. CDR3 protein: CASSLGAGETQYF. CDR3 bases: TGCGCCAGCAGCTTGGGGGCAGGGGAGACCCAGTACTTC.

J is TRBJ2-3 and V is TRBV6-1; 9 nucleotides agree with TRBD2. Germline V gene sequence: CDR1 MNHNS, CDR2 SASEGT. The CDR3 spans 18 residues. The trim removed 2 bases at V and 5 bases at J, leaving 14 bases unmatched. CDR3 protein: CASSEFIISGGRGDTQYF. DNA for the CDR3: TGTGCCAGCAGTGAATTTATCATTAGCGGGGGACGAGGAGATACGCAGTATTTT.

The J gene is TRBJ2-1, the V gene TRBV30; D might be TRBD1 (6 bases). Trimming pared 2 bases from V and 6 bases from J, leaving 8 bases between. This CDR3 contains 12 residues. The germline V gene has CDR1 GTSNPN and CDR2 SVGIG (reference sequence). CDR3 sequence: CAWSRGFNEQFF. The CDR3 DNA sequence: TGTGCCTGGAGTAGGGGGTTCAATGAGCAGTTCTTC.

The chain couples TRBV25-1 to TRBJ1-2; 7 bases agree with TRBD1. CDR1 is MGHDK and CDR2 is SYGVNS in the germline V gene. This CDR3 has 14 residues. The V and J ends lost 3 bases and 6 bases, in that order; junction bases with no gene match: 7. The CDR3 loop is CASSDQTRGDGYTF. The CDR3, as DNA: TGTGCCAGCAGTGACCAGACCAGGGGGGATGGCTACACCTTC.

V is TRBV7-6 and J is TRBJ1-3; 12 positions agree with TRBD1. V lost 1 base to trimming and J lost 2 bases; unmatched junction nucleotides: 6. CDR3 length: 18 amino acids. Germline values: CDR1 SGHVS, CDR2 FNYEAQ. The DNA for the CDR3 is TGTGCCAGCAGCTTAGGGGGACAGGGGGCGATCGCTGGAAACACCATATATTTT. Translated: CASSLGGQGAIAGNTIYF.

The rearrangement links TRBV28 to TRBJ1-5, with D hard to call. The CDR3 consists of 15 residues. Germline V gene data show CDR1 as MDHEN and CDR2 as SYDVKM. V lost 7 bases and J lost 5, with 18 bases in between. Written as DNA, the CDR3 is TGTGCCAGCAAAAGGGCGGCGGTTCCTCATCAGCCCCAGCATTTT. It translates to CASKRAAVPHQPQHF.

The chain carries TRBV9 and TRBJ2-5; D perhaps matches TRBD1 (6 bases). Germline CDR1 is SGDLS and CDR2 is YYNGEE. The CDR3 is made up of 16 amino acids. The ends were cut back, 0 bases at V and 5 bases at J, with 17 bases in the middle. The chain's CDR3 is CASSVEVGATWETQYF. For the CDR3, the DNA is TGTGCCAGCAGCGTAGAGGTGGGGGCGACGTGGGAGACCCAGTACTTC. Together with reference TRBV9 and TRBJ2-5, the CDR3 gives the full variable domain: DSGVTQTPKHLITATGQRVTLRCSPRSGDLSVYWYQQSLDQGLQFLIQYYNGEERAKGNILERFSAQQFPDLHSELNLSSLELGDSALYFCASSVEVGATWETQYFGPGTRLLVL.

This chain connects TRBV4-2 to TRBJ1-6; 8 bases are shared with TRBD1. The germline V gene encodes CDR1 LGHNA and CDR2 YNFKEQ. CDR3 size: 17 residues. With V trimmed by 5 bases and J by 8 bases, 14 bases remained unmatched. The CDR3 spells CASSNLPAGGKDSPLHF. Written as DNA, the CDR3 is TGTGCCAGCAGCAACTTACCTGCAGGGGGCAAAGATTCACCCCTCCACTTT.